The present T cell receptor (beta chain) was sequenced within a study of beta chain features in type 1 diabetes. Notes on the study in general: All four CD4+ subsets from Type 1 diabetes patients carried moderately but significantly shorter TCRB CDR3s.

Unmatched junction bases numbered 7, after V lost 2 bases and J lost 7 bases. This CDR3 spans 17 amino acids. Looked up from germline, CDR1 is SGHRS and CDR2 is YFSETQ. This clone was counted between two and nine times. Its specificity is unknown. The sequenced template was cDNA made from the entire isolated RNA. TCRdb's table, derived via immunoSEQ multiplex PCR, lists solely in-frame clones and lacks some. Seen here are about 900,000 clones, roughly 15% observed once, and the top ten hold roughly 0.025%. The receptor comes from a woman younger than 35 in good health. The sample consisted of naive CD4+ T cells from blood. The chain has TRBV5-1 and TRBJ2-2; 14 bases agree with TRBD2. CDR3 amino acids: CASSFGLAGGLSGELFF. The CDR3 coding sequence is TGCGCCAGCAGCTTCGGACTAGCGGGAGGATTGAGCGGGGAGCTGTTTTTT.